The clone carrying this T cell receptor (beta chain) was counted between two and nine times. The antigen is undetermined. Profiled with immunoSEQ multiplex PCR; TCRdb holds only in-frame clones, not every one. The data hold some 44,000 clones, with 75% to 90% observed a single time. This entry is derived from a study of OX40 agonist ivuxolimab in advanced cancers. Broader study findings: At 0.1 to 3.0 mg/kg and by week 6, clonal expansion occurred in CD4+ and CD8+ blood T cells.

The CDR3 contains 14 residues. Germline lookup yields CDR1 SGHRS and CDR2 YFSETQ. Deletions cut 3 bases from V and 12 bases from J, with 19 bases between. Exclusion applied to patients with autoimmune disease history or systemic immunosuppression. Sequenced here: CD4+ or CD8+ T cells sorted from blood, sampled in a trial of the OX40 agonist ivuxolimab. The chain uses TRBV5-1 and TRBJ2-1; D might be TRBD2 (5 bases). The clonotype originates from an adult with an advanced solid tumor such as melanoma, head and neck, liver or kidney cancer. For the CDR3, the DNA is TGCGCCAGCAGCTCCTCCGTGGGAGAAGGCGCGCAGTTCTTC. Translation: CASSSSVGEGAQFF.